Listed below are T cell receptor beta chains from one sample, sequenced in a study of OX40 agonist ivuxolimab in advanced cancers. The method was immunoSEQ multiplex PCR; TCRdb's version includes in-frame clones alone and lacks a portion of them. This sample has about 48,000 clones, with approximately 81% found just once. Sequenced here: CD4+ or CD8+ T cells sorted from blood, sampled in a trial of the OX40 agonist ivuxolimab. Every receptor here comes from an adult with an advanced solid tumor such as melanoma, head and neck, liver or kidney cancer. CDR3s include the opening cysteine and the closing phenylalanine or tryptophan.

V,CDR3
TRBV30,CAWTYRDRSYNSPLHF
TRBV27,CASSSGSRGGELFF
TRBV18,CASSPEAYGYTF
TRBV28,CASSFRDRGPTGGYTF
TRBV4-1,CASSQGMVRGRQTQYF
TRBV2,CASRGQGPSTDTQYF
TRBV2,CAGTGERSTDTQYF
TRBV6-5,CASSRDRETEAFF
TRBV4-1,CASSQTNRGLNEKLFF
TRBV29-1,CSVEYLGTQYF
TRBV18,CASSPGRATDTQYF